The 4 T cell receptor beta chains reported below all come from one sample, sequenced in a study of cytomegalovirus exposure and HLA in healthy donors. Assay: immunoSEQ multiplex PCR; the TCRdb copy retains only in-frame clones and omits some. The sample gives more than 250,000 clones, roughly 88% of which show up once; approximately 0.84% is in the top ten. Material for sequencing was PBMCs. These receptors all stem from a woman aged 18 to 35 in good health and CMV-seronegative.

This rearrangement joins TRBV5-1 to TRBJ1-4, with a tentative D call TRBD1 (6 bases). This CDR3 has 15 residues. V shed 4 bases and J shed 2 bases, with 12 bases lying between them. CDR1 SGHRS and CDR2 YFSETQ come from the germline V gene. The CDR3 reads CASSARTATNEKLFF. Here the CDR3 DNA reads TGCGCCAGCAGCGCGCGGACAGCCACTAATGAAAAACTGTTTTTT.

The chain couples TRBV25-1 to TRBJ2-3; D unclear. Looked up from germline, CDR1 is MGHDK and CDR2 is SYGVNS. Trimming took off 1 base at V and 2 bases at J, with 7 bases between the two ends. The CDR3 sequence is 14 residues long. The CDR3 nucleotides are TGTGCCAGCAGTGAATTTGTCTTCACAGATACGCAGTATTTT. This gives the protein CASSEFVFTDTQYF. Full variable domain (remainder filled in from reference TRBV25-1 and TRBJ2-3): EADIYQTPRYLVIGTGKKITLECSQTMGHDKMYWYQQDPGMELHLIHYSYGVNSTEKGDLSSESTVSRIRTEHFPLTLESARPSHTSQYLCASSEFVFTDTQYFGPGTRLTVL.

This chain joins TRBV28 and TRBJ1-2; TRBD1 aligns across 7 bases. The germline CDR1 and CDR2 sequences are MDHEN and SYDVKM. Trimming removed 7 bases from V and 2 bases from J; junction bases left unmatched: 1. This CDR3 has 12 residues. The CDR3 DNA reads TGTGCCAGCACGGACAGGAACTATGGCTACACCTTC. This codes for CASTDRNYGYTF.

Only a few counts were recorded for this clone. The chain joins TRBV19 to TRBJ2-7, with TRBD2 identical over 9 bases. CDR1 is LNHDA, CDR2 SQIVND, per germline (reference sequence). CDR3 size: 13 residues. The J segment lost 3 bases and the V segment lost 4 bases, leaving 1 base of the junction unmatched. The CDR3 sequence: CASSSGRVYEQYF. Written as DNA, the CDR3 is TGTGCCAGTAGTAGCGGGAGGGTCTACGAGCAGTACTTC. Together with reference TRBV19 and TRBJ2-7, the CDR3 gives the full variable domain: DGGITQSPKYLFRKEGQNVTLSCEQNLNHDAMYWYRQDPGQGLRLIYYSQIVNDFQKGDIAEGYSVSREKKESFPLTVTSAQKNPTAFYLCASSSGRVYEQYFGPGTRLTVT.